Listed below are T cell receptor beta chains from one sample, sequenced in a study of T cell responses to AZD1222 COVID-19 vaccine. TCRdb keeps only in-frame clones here, not all; method: immunoSEQ multiplex PCR. The sample carries roughly 200,000 clones, around 93% recorded once. This specimen was peripheral blood, taken 28 days after the second dose of the MenACWY control vaccine. The receptors shown here come from an adult who received the MenACWY meningococcal vaccine as a control. Each CDR3 is given with its conserved first and last residue. A D gene is named only where the DNA matches it firmly. The size field is filled for only some rows; it gives once, few, many or a size class.

v_gene: TRBV30
len: 14
abundance: once
j_gene: TRBJ1-2
d_gene: -
CDR3aa: CAWSEAVPTYGYTF
CDR3nt: TGTGCCTGGAGTGAGGCTGTCCCCACTTATGGCTACACCTTC

v_gene: TRBV7-9
len: 15
abundance: -
j_gene: TRBJ2-3
d_gene: -
CDR3aa: CASSLLDSNTDTQYF
CDR3nt: TGTGCCAGCAGCTTATTGGACTCAAACACAGATACGCAGTATTTT

v_gene: TRBV4-2
len: 15
abundance: -
j_gene: TRBJ1-5
d_gene: TRBD1
CDR3aa: CASSQGTGPNQPQHF
CDR3nt: TGTGCCAGCAGCCAAGGGACAGGGCCCAATCAGCCCCAGCATTTT

v_gene: TRBV7-9
len: 13
abundance: -
j_gene: TRBJ1-3
d_gene: -
CDR3aa: CASMPLGGNTIYF
CDR3nt: TGTGCCAGCATGCCGCTGGGGGGAAACACCATATATTTT

v_gene: TRBV30
len: 16
abundance: -
j_gene: TRBJ1-5
d_gene: TRBD1
CDR3aa: CAWSTRDSYSNQPQHF
CDR3nt: TGTGCCTGGAGTACTCGGGACAGTTATAGCAATCAGCCCCAGCATTTT

v_gene: TRBV6-5
len: 14
abundance: -
j_gene: TRBJ1-3
d_gene: -
CDR3aa: CASSYPGSGNTIYF
CDR3nt: TGTGCCAGCAGTTACCCAGGGTCTGGAAACACCATATATTTT

v_gene: TRBV5-1
len: 17
abundance: -
j_gene: TRBJ2-3
d_gene: -
CDR3aa: CASSPRLTLGGTDTQYF
CDR3nt: TGCGCCAGCAGCCCCCGACTCACCCTAGGGGGCACAGATACGCAGTATTTT

v_gene: TRBV6-5
len: 15
abundance: -
j_gene: TRBJ2-3
d_gene: -
CDR3aa: CASSYGGGVYDTQYF
CDR3nt: TGTGCCAGCAGTTACGGAGGGGGCGTTTACGATACGCAGTATTTT

v_gene: TRBV2
len: 15
abundance: -
j_gene: TRBJ1-3
d_gene: -
CDR3aa: CASSEGRVSGNTIYF
CDR3nt: TGTGCCAGCAGTGAAGGCCGGGTCTCTGGAAACACCATATATTTT

v_gene: TRBV15
len: 16
abundance: once
j_gene: TRBJ1-4
d_gene: TRBD1
CDR3aa: CATRRTGVATNEKLFF
CDR3nt: TGTGCCACCAGAAGGACAGGGGTGGCAACTAATGAAAAACTGTTTTTT

v_gene: TRBV19
len: 13
abundance: few
j_gene: TRBJ1-1
d_gene: -
CDR3aa: CASSITRSTEAFF
CDR3nt: TGTGCCAGTAGTATAACGAGGAGCACTGAAGCTTTCTTT